This is a list of T cell receptor beta chains from one sample in a study of siplizumab effects on memory and regulatory T cells. Generated by immunoSEQ multiplex PCR, the TCRdb table keeps only in-frame clones and is missing some. The sample records fewer than 110,000 clones, around 90% being singletons. Sequences were obtained from non-Treg CD4+ T cells sorted from blood. These receptors all stem from a human donor in good health. The CDR3 runs from the conserved cysteine through the conserved F or W. A D gene is named only where the DNA matches it firmly. Clone size, where shown, is once, few, many, or a class for clones that have expanded.

>-|TRBV28|14|TRBJ1-5|-
TGTGCCAGCATAGGACAGACTTACGGTCAGCCCCAGCATTTT
CASIGQTYGQPQHF
>-|TRBV11-2|11|TRBJ2-1|-
TGTGCCAGCAGCCTCGAGAATGAGCAGTTCTTC
CASSLENEQFF
>-|TRBV2|13|TRBJ1-1|-
TGTGCCAGCAGACAGTTAGCGAACACTGAAGCTTTCTTT
CASRQLANTEAFF
>-|TRBV6-5|13|TRBJ2-7|-
TGTGCCAGCAGTTACTCAGCGGGCTACGAGCAGTACTTC
CASSYSAGYEQYF
>-|TRBV5-1|13|TRBJ1-5|-
TGCGCCAGCAGCTTGGACGGTGGCCAGCCCCAGCATTTT
CASSLDGGQPQHF
>-|TRBV6-1|15|TRBJ2-1|-
TGTGCCAGCAGGACGGACAGCGGAACTTACAATGAGCAGTTCTTC
CASRTDSGTYNEQFF
>-|TRBV7-9|14|TRBJ2-1|-
TGTGCCAGCAGCACCCAACTAGGAGGCAATGAGCAGTTCTTC
CASSTQLGGNEQFF
>-|TRBV6-1|15|TRBJ2-2|-
TGTGCCAGCACTCAGACCGGGACCAACACCGGGGAGCTGTTTTTT
CASTQTGTNTGELFF
>TRBD2|TRBV5-4|15|TRBJ2-5|-
TGTGCCAGCACCCCCGGGGGGGCGGGTACGGAGACCCAGTACTTC
CASTPGGAGTETQYF
>TRBD1|TRBV10-3|13|TRBJ2-1|-
TGTGCCACCAGGTCGGGACAGATCAATGAGCAGTTCTTC
CATRSGQINEQFF
>-|TRBV7-3|15|TRBJ2-2|-
TGTGCCAGCAGCTTACGGCCCCCGGGGACCGGGGAGCTGTTTTTT
CASSLRPPGTGELFF
>-|TRBV9|14|TRBJ2-3|once
TGTGCCAGCACCAAACAGGGACAAGGAGATACGCAGTATTTT
CASTKQGQGDTQYF
>TRBD2|TRBV19|16|TRBJ2-2|-
TGTGCCAGTAGTGAGACTAGCGGGAGTGACACCGGGGAGCTGTTTTTT
CASSETSGSDTGELFF
>-|TRBV7-9|14|TRBJ2-4|-
TGTGCCAGCAGCTTTGTAGAGTTCGGAAACATTCAGTACTTC
CASSFVEFGNIQYF
>TRBD1|TRBV15|16|TRBJ1-3|-
TGTGCCACCAGCAGAGGGGACAGAATCTCTGGAAACACCATATATTTT
CATSRGDRISGNTIYF
>-|TRBV5-4|14|TRBJ1-4|-
TGTGCCAGCAGCGATAAGGGGGGCGGTGAAAAACTGTTTTTT
CASSDKGGGEKLFF
>TRBD2|TRBV29-1|14|TRBJ2-1|-
TGCAGCGTTGAAGGGGGACTAGCGGGTCTTGAGCAGTTCTTC
CSVEGGLAGLEQFF
>TRBD1|TRBV5-4|16|TRBJ2-3|-
TGTGCCAGCAGCGTTCGACAGGGTGGGTTTACAGATACGCAGTATTTT
CASSVRQGGFTDTQYF
>-|TRBV6-6|15|TRBJ1-5|-
TGTGCCAGCAGTTACTCGGGAAGAGACAATCAGCCCCAGCATTTT
CASSYSGRDNQPQHF
>-|TRBV7-3|14|TRBJ1-1|-
TGTGCCAGCAGCTTAGCAGGGGCGGACACTGAAGCTTTCTTT
CASSLAGADTEAFF
>TRBD1|TRBV23-1|15|TRBJ2-1|-
TGCGCCAGCAGCCGGGACAGGATAGTGGGAAATGAGCAGTTCTTC
CASSRDRIVGNEQFF
>-|TRBV5-1|14|TRBJ2-3|once
TGCGCCAGCAGCTTGGCCGGGGCCACAGATACGCAGTATTTT
CASSLAGATDTQYF
>-|TRBV12-5|11|TRBJ1-1|-
TGTGCTAGTGGTTTGGTACGGAAAGCTTTCTTT
CASGLVRKAFF
>TRBD1|TRBV5-5|16|TRBJ2-1|once
TGTGCCAGCAGCTTCGTGGGGACAGGGGTTCCAAATGAGCAGTTCTTC
CASSFVGTGVPNEQFF
>-|TRBV19|12|TRBJ2-3|-
TGTGCCAGTAGTCCCAACACAGATACGCAGTATTTT
CASSPNTDTQYF
>-|TRBV6-5|14|TRBJ1-5|-
TGTGCCAGCAGTGCTGGGGCCGGCAATCAGCCCCAGCATTTT
CASSAGAGNQPQHF
>-|TRBV6-1|13|TRBJ2-5|once
TGTGCCAGCAGGAGACAGATTCAAGAGACCCAGTACTTC
CASRRQIQETQYF
>-|TRBV10-3|14|TRBJ2-2|-
TGTGCCATCAGTGGGAGGGCCGCGACCGGGGAGCTGTTTTTT
CAISGRAATGELFF
>TRBD1|TRBV30|12|TRBJ2-5|-
TGTGCCTGGGACAGGGGGGAAGAGACCCAGTACTTC
CAWDRGEETQYF
>-|TRBV5-6|15|TRBJ2-7|-
TGTGCCAGCAGCTGGGGGAACAGGGTTACAAGCGAGCAGTACTTC
CASSWGNRVTSEQYF
>-|TRBV18|14|TRBJ2-7|-
TGTGCCAGCTCACCACCGTCGGCCTCCTACGAGCAGTACTTC
CASSPPSASYEQYF
>-|TRBV11-2|13|TRBJ2-5|-
TGTGCCAGCAGCTCAGATCGTGGGGAGACCCAGTACTTC
CASSSDRGETQYF
>-|TRBV15|14|TRBJ2-1|-
TGTGCCACCAGCAGACAGGGGAACTACAATGAGCAGTTCTTC
CATSRQGNYNEQFF
>-|TRBV25-1|14|TRBJ2-7|-
TGTGCCAGCAGTGAGTCATCCCTAGTGAGCGAGCAGTACTTC
CASSESSLVSEQYF
>-|TRBV5-4|15|TRBJ2-7|-
TGTGCCAGCAGCTTGACCCAACTGGGATCCTACGAGCAGTACTTC
CASSLTQLGSYEQYF
>-|TRBV6-1|15|TRBJ1-3|-
TGTGCCAGCAGTGAAGAAGACAGACCTGGAAACACCATATATTTT
CASSEEDRPGNTIYF
>-|TRBV6-5|11|TRBJ1-2|-
TGTGCCAGCAGTTACGCGTCAGAGCAGACCTTC
CASSYASEQTF
>-|TRBV7-3|13|TRBJ1-3|once
TGTGCCAGCAGCTTAACTGACGGAAACACCATATATTTT
CASSLTDGNTIYF
>-|TRBV7-9|16|TRBJ2-1|-
TGTGCCAGCAGCCCGCACGGGACGAGAGAGTACAATGAGCAGTTCTTC
CASSPHGTREYNEQFF
>-|TRBV5-1|14|TRBJ2-3|-
TGCGCCAGCAGCCCAGGCCAGAGGACAGATACGCAGTATTTT
CASSPGQRTDTQYF
>TRBD1|TRBV12-5|14|TRBJ2-5|-
TGTGCTAGTGGTTCGGGACAGGGGGCTGAGACCCAGTACTTC
CASGSGQGAETQYF
>-|TRBV18|14|TRBJ1-5|-
TGTGCCAGCTCACCCGGACAGCGGAATCAGCCCCAGCATTTT
CASSPGQRNQPQHF
>TRBD1|TRBV6-1|13|TRBJ2-4|-
TGTGCCAGCAAAAGGACAGGGGTGGACATTCAGTACTTC
CASKRTGVDIQYF
>-|TRBV5-4|17|TRBJ1-3|-
TGTGCCAGCAGCTTGGGGGGGGTATTCGGATCTTGGAACACCATATATTTT
CASSLGGVFGSWNTIYF
>TRBD1|TRBV5-1|17|TRBJ2-1|-
TGCGCCAGCAGCTTGGGGGATGGGACAGGGATCTACAATGAGCAGTTCTTC
CASSLGDGTGIYNEQFF
>-|TRBV19|11|TRBJ2-5|-
TGTGCCAGTAGTACCGGACATACCCAGTACTTC
CASSTGHTQYF
>TRBD1|TRBV2|17|TRBJ2-2|-
TGTGCCAGCAGCGCGGACAGGGTGGGACTCAACACCGGGGAGCTGTTTTTT
CASSADRVGLNTGELFF
>-|TRBV6-5|15|TRBJ2-7|-
TGTGCCAGCAGTACCGCCGGGACGGGTCGCTACGAGCAGTACTTC
CASSTAGTGRYEQYF
>-|TRBV10-3|14|TRBJ1-6|-
TGTGCCATCAGTGTAGGGGACGGGAATTCACCCCTCCACTTT
CAISVGDGNSPLHF
>-|TRBV7-2|14|TRBJ2-7|few
TGTGCCAGCAGCCCAAGCGGGACAATTCTCGAGCAGTACTTC
CASSPSGTILEQYF
>-|TRBV6-1|12|TRBJ1-2|-
TGTGCCAGCAGAAGGGGGGTAGATGGCTACACCTTC
CASRRGVDGYTF
>-|TRBV19|15|TRBJ1-1|-
TGTGCCAGTAGTATAAACGAAGGCACCTACACTGAAGCTTTCTTT
CASSINEGTYTEAFF
>TRBD2|TRBV9|14|TRBJ2-1|-
TGTGCCAGCAGCGTCCTGACTAGCGGGCATGAGCAGTTCTTC
CASSVLTSGHEQFF
>-|TRBV10-1|16|TRBJ1-1|-
TGCGCCAGCAGTGACCGCAGGGCCCCAGACAACACTGAAGCTTTCTTT
CASSDRRAPDNTEAFF